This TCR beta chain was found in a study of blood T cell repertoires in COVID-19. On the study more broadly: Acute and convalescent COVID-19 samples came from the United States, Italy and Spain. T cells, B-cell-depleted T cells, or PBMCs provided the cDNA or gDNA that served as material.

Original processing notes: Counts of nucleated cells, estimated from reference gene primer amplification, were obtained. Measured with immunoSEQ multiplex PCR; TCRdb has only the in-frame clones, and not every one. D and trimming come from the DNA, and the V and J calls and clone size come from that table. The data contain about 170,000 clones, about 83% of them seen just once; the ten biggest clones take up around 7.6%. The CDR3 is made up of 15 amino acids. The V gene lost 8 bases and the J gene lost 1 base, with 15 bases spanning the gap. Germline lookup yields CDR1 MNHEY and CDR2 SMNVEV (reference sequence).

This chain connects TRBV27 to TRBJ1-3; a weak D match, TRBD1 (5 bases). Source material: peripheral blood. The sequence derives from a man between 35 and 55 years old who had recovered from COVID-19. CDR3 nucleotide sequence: TGTGCCAGCCGTCCCGGCAGGGCTTCTGGAAACACCATATATTTT. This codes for CASRPGRASGNTIYF.